The sequence of this T cell receptor beta chain was determined in a study of blood T cell repertoires in COVID-19. Authors' methods: By means of reference gene primer amplification, nucleated cell counts were estimated. Some clones are missing from TCRdb's copy, which holds only in-frame ones; the method was immunoSEQ multiplex PCR. Clone size and V and J calls were adopted from that table, with D and trimming inferred from the DNA. The data show under 90,000 clones, with about 85% seen just once and around 3.6% held by the top ten. V lost 0 bases to trimming and J lost 6 bases; unmatched junction nucleotides: 11. CDR1 and CDR2 from the germline V gene are LNHNV and YYDKDF (reference sequence). The CDR3 has 16 residues. This clone has only a few counts.

Sequencing used peripheral blood. The chain combines TRBV15 with TRBJ2-7, with 7 bases that match TRBD1. The sequence was obtained from a woman aged 45-65 years with COVID-19, enrolled during active disease. CDR3 in amino acids: CATSRDWGQKKGEQYF. For the CDR3, the DNA is TGTGCCACCAGCAGAGATTGGGGACAGAAAAAAGGCGAGCAGTACTTC.